This TCR beta chain derives from a study of cytotoxic CD8 clonotypes in ibrutinib-treated CLL (dated by TCRdb to about 2021). Looking at the study overall: In this cohort, more than 14 patients were treatment-naive and ten to eleven were relapsed/refractory, while under 18 had unmutated IGHV. Responses were partial in some 24 patients and complete in 2; after median around 72 months follow-up, around 14 stayed in remission and some twelve progressed. Cryopreserved peripheral blood mononuclear cells were obtained prior to treatment, at the time of response, and at either disease progression or sustained remission. Longitudinal samples were obtainable from about 30% of the roughly 86 participants in the trial. Every remission and progressive disease sample was obtained while ibrutinib was still being received by the patients. Response samples were obtained after a median of approximately eleven months of treatment, with a range of roughly 6 to 40 months. On average, each sample had about 260,000 productive templates and tens of thousands of productive rearrangements. General study outcomes and caveats: Lymph node repertoires were not examined, and the timing of sampling was not matched between patients in sustained remission and those whose disease progressed. Baseline clonality exceeded that of age-matched healthy donors and correlated strongly with circulating CD8+ T-cell counts. At ibrutinib response clonality went up, during sustained remission it held steady, and at progression it dropped back toward baseline. Public clonotypes were found to be uncommon and were observed to contract or remain stable during treatment; the increase in clonality was shown to reflect expansion of private clonotypes at ibrutinib response.

CDR1 and CDR2, per the germline V gene (reference sequence), are SGHNT and YYREEE. V and J are trimmed by 3 bases and 0 bases, and the gene matches miss 6 bases of the junction. The CDR3 measures 15 amino acids from cysteine to phenylalanine. The entry retains the CDR3 DNA only, 45 bases that are in frame from base 1. This clone has just one count. Its antigen is currently not known. Base qualities are not at hand, and no much larger clone is one base apart. The time point label, as the study defines it: 20 to 25 months on ibrutinib. For TCR beta library preparation, roughly 2.2 micrograms of genomic DNA were isolated from cryopreserved PBMCs. Longitudinal blood samples from CLL patients receiving ibrutinib monotherapy were subjected to high-throughput TCR beta sequencing. The patients took part in an open-label, single-center phase 2 trial of ibrutinib monotherapy. On a MiSeq, deep resolution sequencing aimed for a depth between 1 in 1 million and 1 in 200,000 T cells, with each clonotype covered 10x on average. The immunoSEQ hsTCRB Kit was used to generate the TCR beta libraries. Per the source publication's procedure: The data were analyzed with ImmunoSEQ Analyzer and ImmunoSEQ Data Assistant, and V, D and J gene assignments followed IMGT definitions. Clonality was computed as one minus normalized Shannon entropy of productive rearrangement frequencies, ranging from 0 to 1. Only overrepresented clonotypes making up at least 0.05% of the repertoire of each patient were included in the public clonotype analysis. About a dozen age-matched healthy donor repertoires from immuneACCESS served as clonality controls. As stored in TCRdb, this immuneACCESS dataset retains in-frame rearrangements with V and J assigned. A fraction of the clones does not appear; measured against another copy, unresolved V genes explain less than half of the discrepancy, and the remainder lacks a known reason. V and J calls and clone size are as listed in that table; D and trimming were resolved from the DNA. The sample contains some 92,000 clones, 77% of them found a single time. Around 24% of the sample lies in the top ten.

The rearrangement combines TRBV5-4 with TRBJ2-7; TRBD1 matches 7 bases in the middle. This TCR derives from a human donor with chronic lymphocytic leukemia. The specimen was PBMCs, collected after 24 months of ibrutinib treatment. The DNA sequence reads TGTGCCAGCAGCTCACAGGGGAGTAGCTCCTACGAGCAGTACTTC. Translated, it reads CASSSQGSSSYEQYF. The full variable domain, with segments outside the CDR3 supplied by the reference TRBV5-4 and TRBJ2-7 proteins, appears as ETGVTQSPTHLIKTRGQQVTLRCSSQSGHNTVSWYQQALGQGPQFIFQYYREEENGRGNFPPRFSGLQFPNYSSELNVNALELDDSALYLCASSSQGSSSYEQYFGPGTRLTVT.